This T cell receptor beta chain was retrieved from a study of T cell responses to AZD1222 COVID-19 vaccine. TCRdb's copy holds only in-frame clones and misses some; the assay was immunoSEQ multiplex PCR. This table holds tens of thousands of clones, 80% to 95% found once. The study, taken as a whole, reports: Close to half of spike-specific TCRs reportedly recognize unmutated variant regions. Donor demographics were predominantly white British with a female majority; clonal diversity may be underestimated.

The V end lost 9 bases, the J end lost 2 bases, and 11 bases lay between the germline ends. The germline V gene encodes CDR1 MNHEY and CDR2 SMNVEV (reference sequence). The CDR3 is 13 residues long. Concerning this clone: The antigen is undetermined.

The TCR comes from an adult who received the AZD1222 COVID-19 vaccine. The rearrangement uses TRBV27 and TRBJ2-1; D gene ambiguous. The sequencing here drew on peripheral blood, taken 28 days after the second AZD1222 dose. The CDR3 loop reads CASYARPYNEQFF. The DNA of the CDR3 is TGTGCCAGTTACGCGCGCCCCTACAATGAGCAGTTCTTC.